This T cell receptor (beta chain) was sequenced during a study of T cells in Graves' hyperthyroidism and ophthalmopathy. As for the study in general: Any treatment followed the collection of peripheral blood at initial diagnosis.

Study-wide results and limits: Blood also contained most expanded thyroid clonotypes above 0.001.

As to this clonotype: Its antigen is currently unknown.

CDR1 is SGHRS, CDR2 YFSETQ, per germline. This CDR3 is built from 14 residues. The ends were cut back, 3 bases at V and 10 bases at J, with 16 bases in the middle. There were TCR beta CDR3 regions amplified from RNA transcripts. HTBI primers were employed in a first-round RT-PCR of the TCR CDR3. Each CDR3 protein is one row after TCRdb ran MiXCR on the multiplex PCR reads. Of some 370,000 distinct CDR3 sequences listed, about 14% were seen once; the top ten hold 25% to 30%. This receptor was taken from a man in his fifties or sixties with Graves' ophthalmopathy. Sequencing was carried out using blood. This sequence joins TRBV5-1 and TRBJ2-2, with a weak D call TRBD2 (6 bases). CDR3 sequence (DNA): TGCGCCAGCAGCTCTGGGACGGAGGGTATGGAGCTGTTTTTT. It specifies CASSSGTEGMELFF.